This T cell receptor (beta chain) emerged from a study of PD-1 blockade in classical Hodgkin lymphoma. Study background: Patients were dosed intravenously with nivolumab at 3 mg/kg every 2 weeks.

Turning to this clone: What it recognizes is unknown.

Germline CDR1 and CDR2: KGHSH and LQKENI. This CDR3 region has 16 residues. V lost 3 bases to trimming and J lost 0 bases, with 14 bases between them. Exposure to brentuximab vedotin varied, and each patient had relapsed following autologous stem cell transplantation. Study results and limitations: A significant rise in TCR diversity by C4D1 was seen for CD4+ but not CD8+ cells. Newly diagnosed patients had diversity similar to the baseline diversity of complete responders. Newly diagnosed patients were said to have less baseline TCR diversity than healthy donors did.

Sequencing was performed with immunoSEQ multiplex PCR; in TCRdb, only in-frame clones are kept and a portion is missing. The sample lists 95,000 or so clones, approximately 88% occurring once. Specimen: peripheral blood mononuclear cells (PBMCs), collected at baseline. V is TRBV18 and J is TRBJ1-2; D might be TRBD1 (6 bases). This sequence was found in a human donor with classical Hodgkin lymphoma. CDR3 protein: CASSPPDRSANYGYTF. The CDR3 nucleotides read TGTGCCAGCTCACCTCCAGACAGGAGCGCTAACTATGGCTACACCTTC.